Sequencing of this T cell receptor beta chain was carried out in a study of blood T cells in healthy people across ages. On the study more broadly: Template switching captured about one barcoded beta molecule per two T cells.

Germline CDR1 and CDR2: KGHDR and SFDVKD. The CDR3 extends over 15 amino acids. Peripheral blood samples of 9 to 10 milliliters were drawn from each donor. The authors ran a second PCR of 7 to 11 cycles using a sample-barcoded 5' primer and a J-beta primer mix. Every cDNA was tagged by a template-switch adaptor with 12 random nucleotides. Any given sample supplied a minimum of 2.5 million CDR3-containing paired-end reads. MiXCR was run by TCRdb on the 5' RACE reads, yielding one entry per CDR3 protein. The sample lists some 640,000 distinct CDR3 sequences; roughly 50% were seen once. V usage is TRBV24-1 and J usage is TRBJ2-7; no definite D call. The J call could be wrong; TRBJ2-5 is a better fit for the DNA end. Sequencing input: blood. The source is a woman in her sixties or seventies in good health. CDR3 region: CATSDTTAITETQYF. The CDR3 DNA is TGTGCCACCAGTGATACGACGGCTATTACGGAGACCCAGTACTTC.